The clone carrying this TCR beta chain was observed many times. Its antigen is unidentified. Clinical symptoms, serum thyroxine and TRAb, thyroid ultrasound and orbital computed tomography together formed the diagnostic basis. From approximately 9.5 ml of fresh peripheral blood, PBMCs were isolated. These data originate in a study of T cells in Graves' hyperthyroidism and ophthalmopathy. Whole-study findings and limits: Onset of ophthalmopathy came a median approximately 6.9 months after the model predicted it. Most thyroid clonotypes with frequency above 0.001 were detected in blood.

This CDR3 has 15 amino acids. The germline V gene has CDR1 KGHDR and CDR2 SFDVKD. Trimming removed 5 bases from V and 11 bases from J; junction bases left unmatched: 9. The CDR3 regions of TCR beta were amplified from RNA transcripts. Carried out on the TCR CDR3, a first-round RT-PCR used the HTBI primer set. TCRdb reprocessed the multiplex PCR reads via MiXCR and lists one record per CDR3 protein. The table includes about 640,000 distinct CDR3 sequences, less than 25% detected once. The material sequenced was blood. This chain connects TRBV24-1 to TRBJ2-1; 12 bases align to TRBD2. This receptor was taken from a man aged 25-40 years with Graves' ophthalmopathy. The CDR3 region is CATSASSGRAVKQFF. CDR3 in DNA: TGTGCCACCAGTGCTTCTAGCGGGAGGGCCGTGAAGCAGTTCTTC.